This TCR beta chain was documented in a study of T cells after yellow fever vaccination. Study-wide background: The study sorted EM, EMRA, CM and Tscm memory subsets by CD3, CD45RA, CCR7 and CD95.

Study results and limitations: The secondary response peaked faster, at day 5 versus 15, but was weaker. Almost all vaccine-responding clonotypes escaped detection in sorted memory subsets on day 0.

This clonotype was seen at least ten times. TCRdb independently ran MiXCR on the 5' RACE reads; one entry per CDR3 protein. The sample records approximately 31,000 distinct CDR3 sequences, about 11% being singletons. This specimen was PBMCs, either bulk or a sorted T-cell subset (CD4+, CD8+, memory, or dextramer-sorted; not recorded which), taken about 2 weeks after the first yellow fever vaccination. This clonotype was sampled from a young man who received the YFV17D yellow fever vaccine.

The CDR3, as DNA: TGTGCCAGCAGCATCCGACAGGGCTTGGACTATGGCTACACCTTC. This sequence encodes CASSIRQGLDYGYTF. The chain links TRBV7-2 to TRBJ1-2; 7 bases are shared with TRBD1. V shed 5 bases, J shed 3 bases, and the junction held 9 bases outside the gene matches. Germline CDR1 and CDR2: SGHTA and FQGNSA. The CDR3 runs to 15 residues.